These T cell receptor beta chains were read from a single sample in a study of response to subunit inactivated influenza vaccine. TCRdb processed the RT-PCR reads anew with MiXCR; each CDR3 protein has one entry. In the table there are 550,000 to 800,000 distinct CDR3 sequences, 15% to 19% of which are singletons. This material consisted of PBMCs from blood, taken roughly 12 days after vaccination. The source is a middle-aged man who received an inactivated influenza vaccine. CDR3s leave out the opening cysteine and the closing phenylalanine or tryptophan.

j_call | v_call | cdr3_aa
TRBJ2-4 | TRBV20-1 | SAQDSRDIQY
TRBJ2-7 | TRBV5-5 | ASSFNLRDSYEQY
TRBJ2-7 | TRBV6-1 | ASSEAPGQAEQY
TRBJ1-2 | TRBV5-1 | ASSLGRGYGYT
TRBJ2-5 | TRBV25-1 | ASQQETQY
TRBJ2-1 | TRBV20-1 | SATRGANEQF
TRBJ2-5 | TRBV5-1 | AISLGQGYLETQY
TRBJ1-5 | TRBV9 | ASSTGRDQPQH
TRBJ2-3 | TRBV9 | ASSPRPGGGTDTQY
TRBJ1-3 | TRBV20-1 | SARAGTGYGNTIY
TRBJ2-2 | TRBV20-1 | SAFRTGLAGELF
TRBJ2-2 | TRBV4-3 | ASSRKREAYTGELF
TRBJ2-7 | TRBV7-8 | ASSPLWEGRYEQY
TRBJ2-7 | TRBV3-1 | ASSLQRQSYEQY
TRBJ2-1 | TRBV7-8 | ASSPPDRSVNEQF
TRBJ2-5 | TRBV4-2 | ASSQSSTSGGETQY
TRBJ2-7 | TRBV29-1 | SVYGLDYEQY
TRBJ1-2 | TRBV3-1 | ASSQPGQGNYGYT
TRBJ2-7 | TRBV12-3/TRBV12-4 | ASSQLSAEQY
TRBJ2-4 | TRBV7-2 | ASSLGLGRRGKNIQY
TRBJ1-5 | TRBV12-3/TRBV12-4 | ASSSQGVGNQPQH
TRBJ2-2 | TRBV20-1 | SANAQGSGELF
TRBJ2-1 | TRBV24-1 | ATSDLTSNEQF
TRBJ2-5 | TRBV7-6 | ASSLEAGRTQY
TRBJ1-2 | TRBV29-1 | SVNRQGGDGYT
TRBJ1-2 | TRBV7-9 | ASSLDPPTGYGYT
TRBJ2-7 | TRBV27 | ASSLNAGEQY
TRBJ2-1 | TRBV7-3 | ASSLTPGGGYNEQF
TRBJ2-7 | TRBV29-1 | SALGGGYEQY
TRBJ2-1 | TRBV5-1 | ASSSNGQGLYNEQF
TRBJ1-6 | TRBV6-2/TRBV6-3 | ASSYSSTGLNSPLH
TRBJ1-1 | TRBV12-3/TRBV12-4 | ASSPFTGADTEAF
TRBJ1-2 | TRBV30 | AWSVWGVDGYT
TRBJ2-7 | TRBV29-1 | SVETGNAYEQY
TRBJ2-1 | TRBV6-2/TRBV6-3 | ASTLETAPYNEQF
TRBJ2-4 | TRBV5-1 | ASSLEQAKNIQY
TRBJ1-1 | TRBV29-1 | SVEDVKGREAF
TRBJ2-1 | TRBV6-1 | ASRTVAPRGNEQF
TRBJ2-5 | TRBV6-2/TRBV6-3 | ASSHPGFQY
TRBJ2-1 | TRBV7-9 | ASSPPLRELHNEQF
TRBJ2-1 | TRBV7-2 | ASSSYYNEQF